Listed below are T cell receptor beta chains from one sample, sequenced in a study of cytomegalovirus exposure and HLA in healthy donors. The repertoire was sequenced with immunoSEQ multiplex PCR; TCRdb's copy has only in-frame clones and lacks some. The sample's table shows more than 45,000 clones. Input material: PBMCs. The receptors were sampled from a woman aged 55 to 70 in good health and CMV-seropositive. The CDR3 runs from the conserved cysteine through the conserved F or W. The order of the fields is V gene, D gene, J gene, CDR3 DNA, CDR3 protein. D genes are given only for firm matches.

TRBV2	.	TRBJ2-7	TGTGCCAGCATGTTTACCGCGAGCTCCTACGAGCAGTACTTC	CASMFTASSYEQYF
TRBV18	TRBD1	TRBJ2-7	TGTGCCAGCTCACCACCGGCGACAGGGGGGTACGAGCAGTACTTC	CASSPPATGGYEQYF
TRBV6-6	TRBD2	TRBJ2-3	TGTGCCAGCAGTTGGACCCCAGCGGGGGGCACAGATACGCAGTATTTT	CASSWTPAGGTDTQYF
TRBV7-9	.	TRBJ1-1	TGTGCCAGCAGCTTTTCGGGGGCTGAAGCTTTCTTT	CASSFSGAEAFF
TRBV2	TRBD2	TRBJ2-3	TGTGCCAGCACGGCTAGCGGGGGGGATGTAGATACGCAGTATTTT	CASTASGGDVDTQYF
TRBV6-1	TRBD2	TRBJ2-1	TGTGCCAGCAGTGCCGGGACTAGCGGGGGGCGAGCTTACAATGAGCAGTTCTTC	CASSAGTSGGRAYNEQFF
TRBV5-4	TRBD1	TRBJ1-6	TGTGCCAGCAGCATGGGACAGGGGGATTCACCCCTCCACTTT	CASSMGQGDSPLHF
TRBV11-2	.	TRBJ2-5	TGTGCCAGCAGCTTTCGTCGGAGGGCAGCGACCCAAGAGACCCAGTACTTC	CASSFRRRAATQETQYF
TRBV6-5	TRBD1	TRBJ1-1	TGTGCCAGCCTTGCACAGGGGCGAGCTTTCTTT	CASLAQGRAFF
TRBV6-5	TRBD1	TRBJ1-1	TGTGCCAGCAGTCGTGGACAGGCGGACACTGAAGCTTTCTTT	CASSRGQADTEAFF
TRBV6-5	.	TRBJ1-2	TGTGCCAGCAGTTACTCGACGGGGGAAACTAACTATGGCTACACCTTC	CASSYSTGETNYGYTF
TRBV5-4	.	TRBJ2-1	TGTGCCAGCAGGGAATCGCAGGGCGACAATGAGCAGTTCTTC	CASRESQGDNEQFF
TRBV9	.	TRBJ1-3	TGTGCCAGCAGCGTAAACCCAGGGGATGGAAACACCATATATTTT	CASSVNPGDGNTIYF
TRBV9	TRBD1	TRBJ1-1	TGTGCCAGCAGCGTCGACAGGGGCTTCACTGAAGCTTTCTTT	CASSVDRGFTEAFF
TRBV7-9	TRBD2	TRBJ2-1	TGTGCCAGCAGCCCCGGAGGACTAGCGGGGGAATCCTACAATGAGCAGTTCTTC	CASSPGGLAGESYNEQFF
TRBV6-5	TRBD1	TRBJ1-4	TGTGCCAGCAGTCCGGGACAGACCTATGAAAAACTGTTTTTT	CASSPGQTYEKLFF
TRBV7-9	TRBD1	TRBJ1-6	TGTGCCAGCAGCTTAGAAGTTGACAGGGGTAATTCACCCCTCCACTTT	CASSLEVDRGNSPLHF
TRBV6-5	.	TRBJ1-1	TGTGCCAGCAGTTACTCAGGGGCAGTCGGGGGCACTGAAGCTTTCTTT	CASSYSGAVGGTEAFF
TRBV28	TRBD1	TRBJ1-3	TGTGCCAGCAGTTTGAACAGGGGGCTAGGAAACACCATATATTTT	CASSLNRGLGNTIYF
TRBV25-1	TRBD2	TRBJ2-1	TGTGCCAGCAGTGTGGCGGGGGATCGCAATGAGCAGTTCTTC	CASSVAGDRNEQFF
TRBV6-5	TRBD1	TRBJ1-2	TGTGCCAGCAGTTCCGGGACAGGGCATAGGGGCTACACCTTC	CASSSGTGHRGYTF
TRBV27	.	TRBJ1-6	TGTGCCAGCAGTTCTACGGGTCTCGGTAATTCACCCCTCCACTTT	CASSSTGLGNSPLHF
TRBV11-3	.	TRBJ1-1	TGTGCCAGCAGCGAATTTCAGACAGAAGCTTTCTTT	CASSEFQTEAFF
TRBV2	.	TRBJ2-3	TGTGCCAGCAGTGCTGTGGATACGCAGTATTTT	CASSAVDTQYF
TRBV7-2	TRBD1	TRBJ2-1	TGTGCCACCAACGCCCAGGGGGCGGGTGGGCAGTTCTTC	CATNAQGAGGQFF
TRBV19	.	TRBJ1-2	TGTGCCAGTACCCCTGCGACATGGCTCGGCTACACCTTC	CASTPATWLGYTF
TRBV7-6	TRBD1	TRBJ1-2	TGTGCCAGCAGCTCCCCAGGGGGAGGTAGCTATGGCTACACCTTC	CASSSPGGGSYGYTF
TRBV4-2	TRBD1	TRBJ2-7	TGTGCCAGCAGCCAAGACCTGGGAGGGACAGGGGGCTCCGAGCAGTACTTC	CASSQDLGGTGGSEQYF
TRBV5-4	TRBD2	TRBJ2-1	TGTGCCAGCAGCTTGGGGCGGGGGGGCGACAATGAGCAGTTCTTC	CASSLGRGGDNEQFF
TRBV6-5	.	TRBJ2-2	TGTGCCAGCAGTTACTCGATACAACCGACCGGGGAGCTGTTTTTT	CASSYSIQPTGELFF
TRBV6-5	.	TRBJ2-7	TGTGCCAGCAGTTACTCCTTTGTAGGGGGAACATACGAGCAGTACTTC	CASSYSFVGGTYEQYF
TRBV4-3	TRBD2	TRBJ2-3	TGCGCCAGCAGCCAGACCGCTAGCGGGGCAGGATCTGATACGCAGTATTTT	CASSQTASGAGSDTQYF
TRBV21-1	.	TRBJ2-2	TGTGCCAGCAGTGAAGGTCTCATAGGAGAAGTCGACACCGGGGAGCTGTTTTTT	CASSEGLIGEVDTGELFF
TRBV6-1	TRBD2	TRBJ2-5	TGTGCCAGCAGTGAACTAGCGGGGGGCCAAGAGACCCAGTACTTC	CASSELAGGQETQYF
TRBV27	TRBD1	TRBJ2-7	TGTGCCAGCAGTTCAATTGGGACAGGGGGACCCTACGAGCAGTACTTC	CASSSIGTGGPYEQYF
TRBV2	TRBD1	TRBJ1-6	TGTGCCAGCATGGCACAGACAGGGTTGAATTCACCCCTCCACTTT	CASMAQTGLNSPLHF
TRBV7-9	.	TRBJ2-6	TGTGCCAGCAGCTACCGCGGGGGCGGGGGGGCCAACGTCCTGACTTTC	CASSYRGGGGANVLTF
TRBV11-2	TRBD1	TRBJ2-7	TGTGCCAGCAGCTTAGGAGCAGGGGGTCGGGGCGAGCAGTACTTC	CASSLGAGGRGEQYF
TRBV5-1	.	TRBJ2-5	TGCGCCAGCAGCTTGGAGTCAGGGGAAGAGACCCAGTACTTC	CASSLESGEETQYF
TRBV10-1	TRBD1	TRBJ1-1	TGCGCCAGCAGTGATACAGGGGGCACTGAAGCTTTCTTT	CASSDTGGTEAFF
TRBV10-3	.	TRBJ2-7	TGTGCCACCCTTTTCGGGACTTCGGCCTACGAGCAGTACTTC	CATLFGTSAYEQYF
TRBV6-5	TRBD1	TRBJ2-5	TGTGCCAGCAGTTATTACGGGACAGGGTCCGGGGAGACCCAGTACTTC	CASSYYGTGSGETQYF
TRBV2	TRBD2	TRBJ2-7	TGTGCCAGCAGTGGTCAGCGGGGGGCGTCCTACGAGCAGTACTTC	CASSGQRGASYEQYF
TRBV10-3	.	TRBJ1-1	TGTGCCATCAGTGAAGAGGTTGCTAATGAAGCTTTCTTT	CAISEEVANEAFF
TRBV2	.	TRBJ1-3	TGTGCCAGCACTACTATCGAGGCCGGAAACACCATATATTTT	CASTTIEAGNTIYF
TRBV5-1	TRBD1	TRBJ2-5	TGCGCCAGCAGCCCGGGACAGCTCTACCAAGAGACCCAGTACTTC	CASSPGQLYQETQYF
TRBV7-6	TRBD1	TRBJ1-2	TGTGCCAGCAGCTTCCCGGGACAGCTTGTCTATGGCTACACCTTC	CASSFPGQLVYGYTF
TRBV2	TRBD1	TRBJ2-7	TGTGCCAGCAGTCCGGGACAGTTCTTCTACGAGCAGTACTTC	CASSPGQFFYEQYF
TRBV18	TRBD1	TRBJ1-1	TGTGCCAGCTCATCGGACAGGGGGACGAGGACTGAAGCTTTCTTT	CASSSDRGTRTEAFF
TRBV18	.	TRBJ1-4	TGTGCCAGCTCACAAGGACAAGCGGGATTTGAAAAACTGTTTTTT	CASSQGQAGFEKLFF
TRBV5-6	TRBD1	TRBJ1-5	TGTGCCAGCAGCCTCGGCGGGACAGGTAATCAGCCCCAGCATTTT	CASSLGGTGNQPQHF
TRBV5-8	TRBD2	TRBJ2-1	TGTGCCAGCAGCCAAGGACTAGCGGGCTTCAATGAGCAGTTCTTC	CASSQGLAGFNEQFF
TRBV4-1	.	TRBJ2-1	TGCGCCAGCAGCCAAGATGCCGGGGGCTACAATGAGCAGTTCTTC	CASSQDAGGYNEQFF
TRBV18	.	TRBJ1-3	TGTGCCAGCTCACCACCGTCGGGGGGAAGTTGGTCTGGAAACACCATATATTTT	CASSPPSGGSWSGNTIYF